Following are 8 T cell receptor beta chains from one sample sequenced in a study of blood T cell repertoires in COVID-19. Sequenced by immunoSEQ multiplex PCR; TCRdb stores in-frame clones only, minus some. Here the sample spans about 110,000 clones, roughly 84% being singletons. The specimen sequenced was peripheral blood. These receptors all come from a human donor in a cohort sampled during active COVID-19.

This sequence joins TRBV6-2 or TRBV6-3 and TRBJ2-7; D not resolved. Germline V gives CDR1 MNHEY, CDR2 SVGEGT. Trimming took 0 bases from V and 5 from J, leaving 5 bases between them. There are 12 residues in the CDR3. Here the CDR3 reads CASSYSPNEQYV. CDR3 nucleotides: TGTGCCAGCAGTTACTCCCCCAACGAGCAGTACGTC.

This rearrangement joins TRBV6-4 to TRBJ1-1; 7 bases map to TRBD1. The CDR3 is made up of 13 amino acids. V lost 5 bases and J lost 1; bases outside the gene matches: 1. Germline-derived CDR1 and CDR2 are MRHNA and SNTAGT. In DNA form, the CDR3 reads TGTGCCAGCAGTAGACAGGGGAACACTGAAGCTTTCTTT. It is translated as CASSRQGNTEAFF.

The chain joins TRBV5-1 to TRBJ2-7; D unclear. This CDR3 region has 13 residues. Germline CDR1 SGHRS, CDR2 YFSETQ. Trimming stripped 0 bases from V and 6 bases from J, with 10 bases between. This CDR3 reads CASSLVQNSEQYF. As DNA, the CDR3 is TGCGCCAGCAGCTTGGTTCAGAACAGCGAGCAGTACTTC.

The chain is built from TRBV6-5 and TRBJ2-4, with D perhaps TRBD1 (6 bases). The V end lost 6 bases, the J end lost 9 bases, and 12 bases lay between the germline ends. The germline V gene has CDR1 MNHEY and CDR2 SVGAGI. The CDR3 length is 12 residues. CDR3 in DNA: TGTGCCAGCAGCACAGGGTCAACCATTCAGTACTTC. It is translated as CASSTGSTIQYF.

The chain combines TRBV30 with TRBJ2-7, with unresolved D. Germline CDR1 reads GTSNPN; CDR2 reads SVGIG (reference sequence). The CDR3 extends over 11 amino acids. Trimming left V 1 base short and J 3 bases short, with 4 bases between. The CDR3 loop is CAWSANYEQYF. CDR3 coding DNA: TGTGCCTGGAGTGCCAACTACGAGCAGTACTTC.

This sequence joins TRBV6-1 and TRBJ2-2, with 10 bases matching TRBD2. V lost 2 bases, J lost 8 bases, and 5 bases stayed unmatched. Looked up from germline, CDR1 is MNHNS and CDR2 is SASEGT. This CDR3 contains 15 residues. CDR3 coding DNA: TGTGCCAGCAGTGAATGGCTAGCGGGAGAGGGGGAGCTGTTTTTT. Amino acid sequence: CASSEWLAGEGELFF.

This clone has a single count. The chain uses TRBV5-1 and TRBJ2-1, with 13 bases matching TRBD2. Per the germline V gene, CDR1 is SGHRS and CDR2 is YFSETQ. The CDR3 length is 15 residues. V shed 2 bases and J 5 bases; nucleotides not matched to a gene: 1. The CDR3 here is CASSFGTSGNNEQFF. DNA for the CDR3: TGCGCCAGCAGCTTCGGGACTAGCGGGAACAATGAGCAGTTCTTC.

The chain recombines TRBV15 with TRBJ2-1; no clear D gene. The length of the CDR3 is 13 residues. CDR1 LNHNV and CDR2 YYDKDF come from the germline V gene (reference sequence). The ends were cut back, 1 base at V and 4 bases at J, with 5 bases in the middle. CDR3 sequence: CATSRVPYNEQFF. Written as DNA, the CDR3 is TGTGCCACCAGCAGAGTCCCGTACAATGAGCAGTTCTTC. Drawing the rest from reference TRBV15 and TRBJ2-1, the complete variable domain is DAMVIQNPRYQVTQFGKPVTLSCSQTLNHNVMYWYQQKSSQAPKLLFHYYDKDFNNEADTPDNFQSRRPNTSFCFLDIRSPGLGDTAMYLCATSRVPYNEQFFGPGTRLTVL.